This entry lists 5 T cell receptor beta chains sequenced from one sample in a study of cytomegalovirus exposure and HLA in healthy donors. The PCR was carried out with 60 Vbeta primers and 13 Jbeta primers. Only in-frame clones appear in the TCRdb table, and some are missing; sequencing was by immunoSEQ multiplex PCR. The sample totals tens of thousands of clones. The material sequenced was PBMCs. These receptors were collected from a woman between 35 and 50 years old in good health and CMV-seropositive.

The chain has TRBV7-9 and TRBJ2-2; tentative D call: TRBD2 (5 bases). The V gene lost 1 base and the J gene lost 7 bases, with 10 bases spanning the gap. This CDR3 region has 14 residues. Per germline, CDR1 SEHNR and CDR2 FQNEAQ (reference sequence). This CDR3 is CASSLVNGNGELFF. In DNA form, the CDR3 reads TGTGCCAGCAGCTTAGTGAACGGGAACGGGGAGCTGTTTTTT.

The rearrangement uses TRBV6-5 and TRBJ1-5; possibly TRBD1 for D (5 bases). There are 14 residues in the CDR3. The germline CDR1 and CDR2 sequences are MNHEY and SVGAGI. V was trimmed by 2 bases and J by 1 base, leaving 6 bases between them. The CDR3 here is CASSYAGSNQPQHF. The CDR3 DNA follows: TGTGCCAGCAGTTACGCAGGGAGCAATCAGCCCCAGCATTTT.

CDR3 coding DNA: TGTGCCAGTAGTATAGCGGAAGGGAGAGAGCAGTACTTC. Translation gives CASSIAEGREQYF. The rearrangement joins TRBV19 to TRBJ2-7, with D possibly being TRBD2 (5 bases). CDR3 length equals 13 residues. The V and J ends lost 1 base and 7 bases respectively, with 11 bases between them. Germline assignment: CDR1 LNHDA and CDR2 SQIVND (reference sequence).

The chain combines TRBV9 with TRBJ2-1, with a possible D match to TRBD2 (5 bases). This CDR3 has 13 amino acids. V was shortened by 5 bases and J by 8 bases, with 14 bases between the two germline ends. Germline V gene lookup returns CDR1 SGDLS and CDR2 YYNGEE. CDR3 bases: TGTGCCAGCAGTTTCGGCAATAGCGATGAGCAGTTCTTC. It specifies CASSFGNSDEQFF.

V and J are TRBV5-6 and TRBJ2-7; D not certain. The V gene's germline CDR1 is SGHDT and CDR2 YYEEEE. The CDR3 sequence is 15 residues long. The V and J ends lost 1 base and 3 bases respectively, with 14 bases between them. CDR3 bases: TGTGCCAGCAGCTTGTGGCAGGATTACCTCTACGAGCAGTACTTC. Encoded protein: CASSLWQDYLYEQYF.